This TCR beta chain was sequenced during a study of blood T cell repertoires in COVID-19 (TCRdb year 2020). About the full investigation: Samples from collaborators originated in the United States, Italy and Spain and spanned both the acute and convalescent phases of COVID-19. Subjects who had been exposed to COVID-19, were actively infected with it, or had recovered from it provided the deeply sampled blood TCRbeta repertoires that made up the dataset. The material from the prospective study consisted of cDNA or gDNA derived from T cells, B-cell-depleted T cells, or PBMCs. Where available, HLA class I and class II types were taken from metadata supplied by the sample provider and were not determined by assay-based typing. The repertoires were released in a freely available public database intended as a resource for research on the immune response to SARS-CoV-2. Samples came from the ongoing ImmuneRACE study (first 160 participants) plus 1,254 subjects from 6 global collaborators. A de-identified subject ID, COVID-19 status, age in years and sex were almost always included in the sample metadata.

Here is what the overall study found, with its caveats: Clinical and demographic metadata were provided uncurated, with the amount varying by source and participant.

Each collaborating institution followed its own protocols to collect whole blood in K2EDTA tubes. Collaborator samples were shipped for TCRbeta analysis as frozen whole blood, isolated PBMCs, or DNA extracted from either sample type. Concerning this clone: Which antigen it targets is not known. Nothing much larger sits one base from this clone, and base qualities are not available.

TCRbeta CDR3 regions were amplified from genomic DNA using the immunoSEQ Assay, a bias-controlled multiplex PCR. Turning to the authors' computational methods: Nucleated cell counts per sample were estimated from amplification of reference gene primers within the assay. To quantify the absolute abundance of each unique TCRbeta CDR3 rearrangement, sequence reads were collapsed and filtered. Productive Simpson clonality was computed per sample as the square root of Simpson's diversity index over productive rearrangements. TCRdb retrieved this table from immuneACCESS and kept in-frame rearrangements only. Not all clones are present; in checked studies, unresolved V genes account for under half, and no reason is known for the remainder. That table gives V, J and clone size, and the DNA gave D and trimming. Recorded for this sample are approximately 150,000 clones; approximately 75% of them occurred a single time. The ten largest account for approximately 10% of the sample.

V lost 2 bases and J lost 3 bases, and the count of bases not matched to a germline gene is 10. From cysteine to phenylalanine, the CDR3 is 17 amino acids long. Only the CDR3 DNA stays, 51 bases, in frame from base 1. CDR1 and CDR2, per the germline V gene, are SGDLS and YYNGEE. Recombination connected TRBV9 to TRBJ2-2, and 7 junctional nucleotides match TRBD2. This receptor was identified in a human donor in a cohort sampled during active COVID-19. Input material: peripheral blood. The CDR3 reads CASSVPGLGRDTGELFF. The nucleotide sequence reads as follows: TGTGCCAGCAGCGTGCCGGGGTTAGGGAGGGACACCGGGGAGCTGTTTTTT.